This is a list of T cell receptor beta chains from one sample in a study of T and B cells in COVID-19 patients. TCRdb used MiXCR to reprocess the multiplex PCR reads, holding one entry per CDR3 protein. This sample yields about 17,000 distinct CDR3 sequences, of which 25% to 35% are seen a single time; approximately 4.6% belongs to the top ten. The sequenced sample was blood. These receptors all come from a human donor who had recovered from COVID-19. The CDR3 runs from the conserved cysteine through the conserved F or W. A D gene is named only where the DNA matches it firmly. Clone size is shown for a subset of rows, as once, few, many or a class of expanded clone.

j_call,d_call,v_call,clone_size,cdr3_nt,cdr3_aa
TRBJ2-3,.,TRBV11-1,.,TGTGCCAGCAGCCCGCGTGAGCCACAAGATACGCAGTATTTT,CASSPREPQDTQYF
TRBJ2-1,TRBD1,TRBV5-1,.,TGCGCCAGCAGCGGGGGGACAGGCTACAATGAGCAGTTCTTC,CASSGGTGYNEQFF
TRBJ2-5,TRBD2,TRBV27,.,TGTGCCAGCTCCCCCCTGGGAGGGGTCAGTAGAGAGACCCAGTACTTC,CASSPLGGVSRETQYF
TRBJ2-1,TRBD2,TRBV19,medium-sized,TGTGCCAGTAGTATAGGAGGGACTAGCGCCCACTACAATGAGCAGTTCTTC,CASSIGGTSAHYNEQFF
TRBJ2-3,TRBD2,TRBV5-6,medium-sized,TGTGCCAGCAGCCAATTAGCGGGGGGGCGAACAGATACGCAGTATTTT,CASSQLAGGRTDTQYF
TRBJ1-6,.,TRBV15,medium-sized,TGTGCCACCAGCAGAGTTATTAATTCACCCCTCCACTTT,CATSRVINSPLHF
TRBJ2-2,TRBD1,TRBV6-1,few,TGTGCCAGCAGTGGCGACAGGGGTTCTGCCGGGGAGCTGTTTTTT,CASSGDRGSAGELFF
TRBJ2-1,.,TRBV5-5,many,TGTGCCAGCAGCTTACTCATCTCCTACAATGAGCAGTTCTTC,CASSLLISYNEQFF
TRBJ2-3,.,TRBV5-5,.,TGTGCCAGCAGCTTCGATGGGACAGATACGCAGTATTTT,CASSFDGTDTQYF
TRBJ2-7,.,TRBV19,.,TGTGCCAGTAGTATGGGGGGGGCCTGCGAGCAGTACTTC,CASSMGGACEQYF
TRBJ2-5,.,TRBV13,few,TGTGCCAGCAGCTTAACGCCTTTCACCGAGACCCAGTACTTC,CASSLTPFTETQYF
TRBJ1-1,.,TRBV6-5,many,TGTGCCAGCAGTTACGTAGGTGGAGGTTTTACTGAAGCTTTCTTT,CASSYVGGGFTEAFF
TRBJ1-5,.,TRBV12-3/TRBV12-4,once,TGTGCCAGCAGTTTGGTATATGGCTCTTCGCAGTCTCCCCAGCATTTT,CASSLVYGSSQSPQHF
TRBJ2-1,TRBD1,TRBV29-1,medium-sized,TGCAGCGCTGTGACAGGGGCGGTCTACAATGAGCAGTTCTTC,CSAVTGAVYNEQFF
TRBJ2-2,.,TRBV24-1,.,TGTGCCACCAGTGATCTTGGACAATTTAACACCGGGGAGCTGTTTTTT,CATSDLGQFNTGELFF
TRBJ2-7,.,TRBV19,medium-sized,TGTGCCAGTAGTATAGATTCAGTCGGGACCTACGAGCAGTACTTC,CASSIDSVGTYEQYF
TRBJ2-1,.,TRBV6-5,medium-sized,TGTGCCAGCAGTTACGGGCCGGGGGAGCAGTTCTTC,CASSYGPGEQFF
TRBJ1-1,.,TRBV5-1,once,TGCGCCAGCAGCCCATGGAGGGAGGACACTGAAGCTTTCTTT,CASSPWREDTEAFF
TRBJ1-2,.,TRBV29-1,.,TGCAGCGTTGGAGCGGGGGGCTTGGACTACACCTTC,CSVGAGGLDYTF
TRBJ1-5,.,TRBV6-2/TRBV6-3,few,TGTGCCAGCAGTTACCTCGGTAGCAATCAGCCCCAGCATTTT,CASSYLGSNQPQHF
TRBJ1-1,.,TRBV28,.,TGTGCCAGCGGTGGGGGAGGGCGAACTGAAGCTTTCTTT,CASGGGGRTEAFF
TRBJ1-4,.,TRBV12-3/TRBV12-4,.,TGTGCCAGCAGTTTCAAGGAAAAACTGTTTTTT,CASSFKEKLFF